This paragraph covers one TCR beta chain sequence. Its antigen is unidentified. Profiling relied on immunoSEQ multiplex PCR, and the TCRdb table lists in-frame clones only, not all of them. The sample comprises 90,000 to 95,000 clones, about nine tenths of which are singletons, and roughly 10% rests with the top ten. These data originate in a study of T cell responses to AZD1222 COVID-19 vaccine. General study results and limits: Of the AZD1222 recipients, only five or six were seropositive at baseline. Clonal diversity was possibly underestimated, and the donors were mostly white British, with more females. Spike-specific TCR breadth and depth both grew after two AZD1222 doses. Vaccine-associated CD4 TCRs ranged over spike, dominating at 160-218 and 743-854.

V lost 4 bases and J lost 10, with 13 bases in between. The CDR3 runs 12 residues. The V gene's germline CDR1 is SGHDN and CDR2 FVKESK. The sequenced sample was peripheral blood, obtained on day 0 of AZD1222 vaccination. This chain joins TRBV14 and TRBJ1-1; possible D gene TRBD1, 6 bases. The clonotype originates from an adult in good health. DNA for the CDR3: TGTGCCAGCAGCCGGGGGCCCGGACGAGCTTTCTTT. As protein: CASSRGPGRAFF.